This TCR beta chain was sequenced for a study of control samples from healthy donors and cancer patients. Profiling relied on immunoSEQ multiplex PCR, and the TCRdb table lists in-frame clones only, not all of them. The sample yields 190,000 or so clones, 85% to 95% seen once. Sequencing was performed on blood. The sequence was collected from a young man in good health.

The CDR3 sequence is CASSSGLTSPLHF. The CDR3 DNA sequence: TGTGCCAGCAGCTCCGGACTTACTTCACCCCTCCACTTT. This chain links TRBV7-2 with TRBJ1-6, with D unresolved. V lost 4 bases and J lost 9, with 10 bases in between. This CDR3 spans 13 amino acids. Germline CDR1 and CDR2: SGHTA and FQGNSA.